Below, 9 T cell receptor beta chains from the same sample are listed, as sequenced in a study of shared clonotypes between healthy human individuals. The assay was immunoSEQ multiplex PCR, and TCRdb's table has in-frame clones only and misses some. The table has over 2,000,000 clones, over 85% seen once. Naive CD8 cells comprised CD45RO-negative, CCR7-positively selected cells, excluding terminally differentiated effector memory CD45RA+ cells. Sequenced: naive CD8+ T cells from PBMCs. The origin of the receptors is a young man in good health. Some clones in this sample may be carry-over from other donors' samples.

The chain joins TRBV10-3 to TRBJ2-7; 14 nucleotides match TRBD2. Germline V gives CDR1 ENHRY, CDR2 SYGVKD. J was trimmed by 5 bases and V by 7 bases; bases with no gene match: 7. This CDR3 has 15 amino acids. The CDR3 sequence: CAIKGLAGAENEQYF. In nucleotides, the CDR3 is TGTGCCATCAAGGGACTAGCGGGAGCTGAGAACGAGCAGTACTTC.

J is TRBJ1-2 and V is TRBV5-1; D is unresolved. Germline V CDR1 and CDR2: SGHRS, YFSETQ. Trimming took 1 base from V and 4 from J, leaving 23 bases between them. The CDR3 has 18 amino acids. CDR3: CASSLHEAAPRIAYGYTF. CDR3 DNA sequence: TGCGCCAGCAGCTTGCATGAGGCAGCGCCCCGAATCGCCTATGGCTACACCTTC. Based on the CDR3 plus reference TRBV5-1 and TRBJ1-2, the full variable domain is KAGVTQTPRYLIKTRGQQVTLSCSPISGHRSVSWYQQTPGQGLQFLFEYFSETQRNKGNFPGRFSGRQFSNSRSEMNVSTLELGDSALYLCASSLHEAAPRIAYGYTFGSGTRLTVV.

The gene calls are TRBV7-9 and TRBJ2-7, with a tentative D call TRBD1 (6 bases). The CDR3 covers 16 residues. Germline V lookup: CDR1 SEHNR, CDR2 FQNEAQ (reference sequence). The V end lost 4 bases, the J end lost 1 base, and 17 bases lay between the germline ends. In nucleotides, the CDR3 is TGTGCCAGCAGCTCACGTACAGGGAGAGGATCCTACGAGCAGTACTTC. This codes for CASSSRTGRGSYEQYF.

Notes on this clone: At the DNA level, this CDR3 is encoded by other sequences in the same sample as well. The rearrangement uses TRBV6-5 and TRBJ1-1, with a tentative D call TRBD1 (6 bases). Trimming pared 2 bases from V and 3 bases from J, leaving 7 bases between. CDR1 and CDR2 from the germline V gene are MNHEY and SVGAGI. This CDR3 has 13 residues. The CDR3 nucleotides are TGTGCCAGCAGTTACAGGGGGGACACTGAAGCTTTCTTT. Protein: CASSYRGDTEAFF.

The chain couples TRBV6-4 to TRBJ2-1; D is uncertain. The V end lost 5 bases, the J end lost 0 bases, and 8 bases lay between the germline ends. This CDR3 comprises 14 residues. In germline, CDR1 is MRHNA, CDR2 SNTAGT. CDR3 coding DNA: TGTGCCAGCAGTATCGAGAGCTCCTACAATGAGCAGTTCTTC. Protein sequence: CASSIESSYNEQFF.

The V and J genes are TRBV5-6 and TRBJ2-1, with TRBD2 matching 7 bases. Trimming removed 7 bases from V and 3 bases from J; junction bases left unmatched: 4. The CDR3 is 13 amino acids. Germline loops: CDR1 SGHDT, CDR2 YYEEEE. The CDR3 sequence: CASGLADYNEQFF. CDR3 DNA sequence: TGTGCCAGCGGGCTAGCGGACTACAATGAGCAGTTCTTC. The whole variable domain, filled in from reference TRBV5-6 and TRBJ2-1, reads DAGVTQSPTHLIKTRGQQVTLRCSPKSGHDTVSWYQQALGQGPQFIFQYYEEEERQRGNFPDRFSGHQFPNYSSELNVNALLLGDSALYLCASGLADYNEQFFGPGTRLTVL.

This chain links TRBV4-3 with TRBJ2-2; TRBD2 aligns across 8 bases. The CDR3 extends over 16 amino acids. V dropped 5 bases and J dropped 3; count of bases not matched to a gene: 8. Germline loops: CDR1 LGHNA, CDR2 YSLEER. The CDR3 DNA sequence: TGCGCCAGCAGCTTCTGGGCTAGCGGGTACACCGGGGAGCTGTTTTTT. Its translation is CASSFWASGYTGELFF.

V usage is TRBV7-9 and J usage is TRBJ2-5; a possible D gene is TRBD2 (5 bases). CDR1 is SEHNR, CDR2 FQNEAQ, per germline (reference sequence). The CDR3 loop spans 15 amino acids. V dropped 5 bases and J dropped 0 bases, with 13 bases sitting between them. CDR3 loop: CASSERKGDQETQYF. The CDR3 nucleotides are TGTGCCAGCAGCGAGCGGAAGGGTGACCAAGAGACCCAGTACTTC. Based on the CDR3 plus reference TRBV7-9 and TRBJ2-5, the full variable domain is DTGVSQNPRHKITKRGQNVTFRCDPISEHNRLYWYRQTLGQGPEFLTYFQNEAQLEKSRLLSDRFSAERPKGSFSTLEIQRTEQGDSAMYLCASSERKGDQETQYFGPGTRLLVL.

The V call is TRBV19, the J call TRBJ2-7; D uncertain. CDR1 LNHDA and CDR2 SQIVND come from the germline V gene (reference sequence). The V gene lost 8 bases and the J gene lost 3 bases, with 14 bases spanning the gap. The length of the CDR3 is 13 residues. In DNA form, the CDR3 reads TGTGCCAGTGAACTCCGGGCCGGCTACGAGCAGTACTTC. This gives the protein CASELRAGYEQYF.